This T cell receptor beta chain appears in the sequencing data of a study of response to subunit inactivated influenza vaccine. The CDR3 is made up of 15 amino acids. V shed 5 bases and J shed 4 bases, with 15 bases lying between them. CDR1 is SGHTS and CDR2 is YDEGEE in the germline V gene. This clonotype has a handful of counts. MiXCR, applied by TCRdb to the RT-PCR reads, yields one record per CDR3 protein. Seen here are roughly 540,000 distinct CDR3 sequences, approximately 24% observed once, and the top ten hold approximately 3%. This sample also appeared in a second study, on T cells expressing NK-cell markers. This second report adds: UMIs were included in TCR beta cDNA generated by 5'RACE template switching. Beta-chain profiling covered CD3+CD56+NKG2C+, CD3+CD56+NKG2C- and CD3+CD56-NKG2C+ sorted subsets. The authors restricted sorting to alpha-beta TCR T cells with an anti-gamma-delta TCR antibody in several experiments. CD8+ T cells in over five donors included dominant NKG2C+ clonotypes at about 1.0-7.5%. Once again these clonotypes came out on top in the CD3+CD56-NKG2C+ fraction of a few donors.

This chain uses TRBV5-8 with TRBJ2-2, with a tentative D call TRBD1 (5 bases). This specimen was CD4+ T cells sorted from PBMCs, taken approximately 12 days after vaccination. This receptor was obtained from a man in his fifties who received an inactivated influenza vaccine. DNA for the CDR3: TGTGCCAGCAGTCGGCCGGCAGGGCCCACCGGGGAGCTGTTTTTT. Encoded protein: CASSRPAGPTGELFF.